The present TCR beta chain was sequenced within a study of CXCR3-negative and CXCR3-positive naive CD8 T cells. Broader study findings: Upon cryopreservation, CXCR3 expression partially decreased, and most assays used fresh PBMCs. Comparably high diversity marked both naive subsets, whereas memory CD8+ cells had much lower diversity. CXCR3-positive naive cells carried more hydrophobic TRB CDR3s than CXCR3-negative ones.

As regards this clonotype: What it binds is not known.

The authors made the TRB cDNA libraries by 5' RACE using UMI labels. After re-calling the 5' RACE reads, TCRdb lists one entry per CDR3 protein, DNA absent. The sample's table shows about 150,000 distinct CDR3 sequences. Germline CDR1 and CDR2: MNHNS and SASEGT. CDR3 length: 13 residues. Triplicate sorts of some 300,000 cells per CD8+ subset. Material for sequencing was naive CXCR3+ CD8+ T cells from blood. Subset specified: CD45RO-CCR7+CD27+CD95- naive CD8+ T cells expressing CXCR3 (TNR3+). This sequence joins TRBV6-1 and TRBJ2-7; TCRdb returns TRBD1, unconfirmable since there is no DNA. The clonotype originates from a human donor in good health. Some clones in this sample may be carry-over from other donors' samples. The CDR3 reads CASRKTGYYEQYF.